The clone carrying this TCR beta chain was counted at least ten times. The sample belongs to a study of response to subunit inactivated influenza vaccine. This CDR3 spans 14 amino acids. V lost 3 bases to trimming and J lost 9 bases; unmatched junction nucleotides: 6. TCRdb used MiXCR to reprocess the RT-PCR reads, holding one entry per CDR3 protein. The sample holds roughly 650,000 distinct CDR3 sequences, about a sixth seen once. The sequenced sample was PBMCs from blood, obtained 11 to 12 days after vaccination. The origin of this receptor is a man aged 50-60 years who received an inactivated influenza vaccine. This rearrangement joins TRBV12-3 or TRBV12-4 to TRBJ2-1, with 9 bases that match TRBD2. CDR3: CASSLGSGSVEQFF. DNA of the CDR3: TGTGCCAGCAGTTTGGGTAGCGGGAGTGTTGAGCAGTTCTTC.